This T cell receptor beta chain was recovered during a study of shared clonotypes between healthy human individuals. The CDR3 runs to 15 residues. Looked up from germline, CDR1 is SEHNR and CDR2 is FQNEAQ (reference sequence). Trimming pared 1 base from V and 1 base from J, leaving 10 bases between. As handled by the study authors: There were no quality scores in the junction-only immunoSEQ sequences, so filtering differed. The protocol was immunoSEQ multiplex PCR, while the TCRdb copy is restricted to in-frame clones and leaves out a portion. The DNA gave D and trimming, while V, J and clone size come from that table. The profile shows about 2 million clones, roughly 94% of them singletons.

Sequenced input: naive CD4+ T cells sorted from blood. Stated subset: CD45RA+ positively selected. The clonotype originates from a young man in good health. This chain links TRBV7-9 with TRBJ2-5; weak D call: TRBD2 (5 bases). CDR3 in DNA: TGTGCCAGCAGCTTAGGCACCAGCGGCCAAGAGACCCAGTACTTC. Encoded protein: CASSLGTSGQETQYF. Full variable domain (outside the CDR3, taken from reference TRBV7-9 and TRBJ2-5): DTGVSQNPRHKITKRGQNVTFRCDPISEHNRLYWYRQTLGQGPEFLTYFQNEAQLEKSRLLSDRFSAERPKGSFSTLEIQRTEQGDSAMYLCASSLGTSGQETQYFGPGTRLLVL.